The sequence of this T cell receptor beta chain was determined in a study of shared clonotypes between healthy human individuals. This clone was seen just once. Antigen specificity is unknown. CD45RO-negative cells were positively selected for CCR7, leaving out terminally differentiated effector memory CD45RA+ cells. V lost 3 bases and J lost 5, with 11 bases in between. The CDR3 sequence is 14 residues long. The V gene's germline CDR1 is ENHRY and CDR2 SYGVKD. Genomic DNA belonging to each subset was distributed in equal measure over several immunoSEQ plates. Using immunoSEQ multiplex PCR, the repertoire was profiled, and TCRdb retains in-frame clones only, with some absent. The sample comprises 1.5 million to 2.5 million clones, about 95% of which are singletons, and roughly 1.2% rests with the top ten. General study findings and limits: Relative to their counterparts shared across all four donors, non-shared clonotypes exhibited diminished generation probabilities.

The chain combines TRBV10-3 with TRBJ2-1; D not resolved. The sequenced material came from naive CD8+ T cells sorted from blood. The receptor comes from a man younger than 35 in good health. In nucleotides, the CDR3 is TGTGCCATCAGTGACGGTGAGGTGAACAATGAGCAGTTCTTC. It yields the protein CAISDGEVNNEQFF.